The 10 T cell receptor beta chains presented below share a single source sample, sequenced in a study of T cell repertoires in cytomegalovirus infection. Their recognized antigens are unknown. TCRdb ran MiXCR on the reads and lists one entry per CDR3 protein. The top ten hold about 14% of the sample, which has about 310,000 distinct CDR3 sequences, 25% seen once. The material sequenced was cultured PBMCs, taken from culture after CMV antigen stimulation. The receptor source for this set is a human donor in good health (CMV status not recorded). Some clones in this sample may be carry-over from other donors' samples.

This clonotype was seen only once. This chain joins TRBV7-9 and TRBJ1-1; D ambiguous. V shed 4 bases and J shed 4 bases, with 10 bases lying between them. The germline V gene encodes CDR1 SEHNR and CDR2 FQNEAQ (reference sequence). The CDR3 totals 13 residues. The DNA of the CDR3 is TGTGCCAGCAGCTCCCCACATAGCACTGAAGCTTTCTTT. Its translation is CASSSPHSTEAFF.

This clonotype was recorded a few times. The V call is TRBV9, the J call TRBJ2-1; 7 nucleotides agree with TRBD2. The CDR3 extends over 15 amino acids. In germline, CDR1 is SGDLS, CDR2 YYNGEE. Losses at the gene ends were 5 bases for V and 1 base for J; bases not matched to a gene: 6. The CDR3 loop reads CASSRGGSSYNEQFF. DNA of the CDR3: TGTGCCAGCAGTCGGGGCGGGAGTTCCTACAATGAGCAGTTCTTC.

This clonotype was seen more than once but under ten times. The chain has TRBV7-3 and TRBJ2-5, with D possibly TRBD1 on 5 matching bases. CDR1 is SGHTA and CDR2 is FQGTGA in the germline V gene. V was trimmed by 1 base and J by 4 bases, leaving 16 bases between them. The length of the CDR3 is 16 residues. The CDR3 nucleotides read TGTGCCAGCAGCTTAAAGGGCCAGGGATGGGGAGAGACCCAGTACTTC. Translation: CASSLKGQGWGETQYF.

The rearrangement joins TRBV19 to TRBJ2-7; 14 nucleotides align to TRBD2. Unmatched junction bases numbered 15, after V lost 6 bases and J lost 5 bases. The CDR3 is 18 residues long. In germline, CDR1 is LNHDA, CDR2 SQIVND (reference sequence). The chain's CDR3 is CASSRQGGGLAGANEQYF. The CDR3 bases are TGTGCCAGTAGCCGACAAGGGGGGGGACTAGCGGGAGCTAACGAGCAGTACTTC.

This clonotype was detected many times. The V gene is TRBV7-2, the J gene TRBJ2-1, with 11 bases identical to TRBD2. From germline, CDR1 is SGHTA and CDR2 FQGNSA. J gave up 2 bases and V 3 bases, and 6 bases lay outside the gene matches. The CDR3 totals 17 residues. In DNA form, the CDR3 reads TGTGCCAGCAGCTTCGATAGCGGGAGGGCCCCCTACAATGAGCAGTTCTTC. Translation gives CASSFDSGRAPYNEQFF.

The chain combines TRBV19 with TRBJ2-6, with a weak D call TRBD1 (5 bases). Trimming removed 9 bases from V and 0 bases from J, with 15 bases in between. Germline lookup yields CDR1 LNHDA and CDR2 SQIVND (reference sequence). This CDR3 is built from 16 residues. Written as DNA, the CDR3 is TGTGCCAGCGGGTGGACACAGAGCTCTGGGGCCAACGTCCTGACTTTC. It translates to CASGWTQSSGANVLTF.

V gene TRBV27 combines with J gene TRBJ2-7; 10 bases align to TRBD2. The CDR3 runs 16 residues. Trimming at V came to 5 bases and at J to 4 bases, leaving 11 bases not matched to a gene. CDR1 is MNHEY, CDR2 SMNVEV, per germline (reference sequence). This CDR3 is CASSPTTGTSVYEQYF. The CDR3 DNA follows: TGTGCCAGCAGTCCGACGACCGGGACTAGCGTATACGAGCAGTACTTC.

This chain connects TRBV4-1 to TRBJ2-1, with TRBD2 matching over 8 bases. The junction had 6 bases not matched to a gene; V was cut back by 1 base and J by 4 bases. The CDR3 covers 16 residues. Per germline, CDR1 MGHRA and CDR2 YSYEKL. CDR3 loop: CASSQASGSWYNEQFF. CDR3 sequence (DNA): TGCGCCAGCAGCCAAGCAAGCGGGAGCTGGTACAATGAGCAGTTCTTC.

This clonotype was counted many times. V usage is TRBV11-3 and J usage is TRBJ2-5; the D gene is possibly TRBD2 (6 bases). The CDR3 totals 15 residues. From germline, CDR1 is SGHNT and CDR2 YENEEA. V was clipped by 0 bases and J by 5 bases, with 13 bases between them. The CDR3 DNA reads as TGTGCCAGCAGCTTAGACTGGACGGGAGCGGAGACCCAGTACTTC. Its protein product is CASSLDWTGAETQYF.

This clonotype showed up many times. The V gene is TRBV20-1, the J gene TRBJ1-1; D perhaps matches TRBD1 (6 bases). CDR3 length equals 14 residues. The V gene lost 6 bases and the J gene lost 0 bases, with 14 bases spanning the gap. CDR1 and CDR2 from the germline V gene are DFQATT and SNEGSKA (reference sequence). CDR3 DNA sequence: TGCAGTGCCAGAAGGGGGGCCATGAACACTGAAGCTTTCTTT. This codes for CSARRGAMNTEAFF.